Here is one T cell receptor (beta chain) with its context. The data derive from a study of blood T cell repertoires in COVID-19. Study details: The samples span acute and convalescent COVID-19 from the United States, Italy and Spain. From T cells, B-cell-depleted T cells, or PBMCs came the material, which was cDNA or gDNA.

As handled by the study authors: How many nucleated cells were present was estimated from reference gene primer amplification. Measured with immunoSEQ multiplex PCR; TCRdb has only the in-frame clones, and not every one. That table furnishes V, J and clone size, whereas the DNA furnished D and trimming. The table lists 110,000 to 150,000 clones, about 79% of them singletons. In Cohort 3, a recovered donor had either two negative PCRs, clearance, or symptom resolution. Trimming removed 6 bases at V and 2 bases at J, with 3 bases between. The CDR3 consists of 11 residues. Looked up from germline, CDR1 is KGHSH and CDR2 is LQKENI.

The source of this sequence is a man between 45 and 60 years old who had recovered from COVID-19. The V call is TRBV18, the J call TRBJ2-3; D is unclear. Sample: PBMCs or T cells enriched from blood (not recorded which). CDR3 DNA sequence: TGTGCCAGCTCGTACACAGATACGCAGTATTTT. Protein sequence: CASSYTDTQYF.